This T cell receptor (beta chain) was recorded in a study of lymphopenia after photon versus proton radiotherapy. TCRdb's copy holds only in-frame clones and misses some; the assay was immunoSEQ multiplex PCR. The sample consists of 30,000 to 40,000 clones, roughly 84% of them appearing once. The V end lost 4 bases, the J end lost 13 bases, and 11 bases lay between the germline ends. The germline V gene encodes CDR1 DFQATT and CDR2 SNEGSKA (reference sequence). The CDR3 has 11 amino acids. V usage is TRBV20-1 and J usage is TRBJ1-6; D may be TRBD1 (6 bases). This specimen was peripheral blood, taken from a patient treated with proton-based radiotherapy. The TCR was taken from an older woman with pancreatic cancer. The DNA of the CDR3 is TGCAGTGCTAACACAGGGTCGCCCCTCCACTTT. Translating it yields CSANTGSPLHF.